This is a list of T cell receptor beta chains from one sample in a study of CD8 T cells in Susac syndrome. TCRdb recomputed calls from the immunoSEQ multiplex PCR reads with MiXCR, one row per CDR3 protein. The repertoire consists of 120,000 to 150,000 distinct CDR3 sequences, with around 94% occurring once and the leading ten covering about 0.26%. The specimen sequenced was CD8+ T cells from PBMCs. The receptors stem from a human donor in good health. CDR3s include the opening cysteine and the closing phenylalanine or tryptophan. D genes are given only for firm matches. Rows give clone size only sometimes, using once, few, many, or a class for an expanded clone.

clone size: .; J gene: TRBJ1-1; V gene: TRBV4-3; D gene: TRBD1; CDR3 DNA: TGCGCCAGCAGCCCTCAGGGACAGGGCGAGAACACTGAAGCTTTCTTT; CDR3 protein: CASSPQGQGENTEAFF
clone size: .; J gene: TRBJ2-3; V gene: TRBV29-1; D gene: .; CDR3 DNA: TGCAGCGTATACGCAGATACGCAGTATTTT; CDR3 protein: CSVYADTQYF
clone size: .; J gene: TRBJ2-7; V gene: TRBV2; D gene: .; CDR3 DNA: TGTGCCAGCTTGCGCAGCGGCAGCCCGAACTACGAGCAGTACTTC; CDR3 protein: CASLRSGSPNYEQYF
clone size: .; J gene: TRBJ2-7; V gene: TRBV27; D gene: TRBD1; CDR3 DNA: TGTGCCAGCAGGAAACGGGACAGCATTAGCGAGCAGTACTTC; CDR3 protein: CASRKRDSISEQYF
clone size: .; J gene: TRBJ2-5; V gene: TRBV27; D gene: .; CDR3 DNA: TGTGCCAGCAGTATAGGGGCTATGGAGACCCAGTACTTC; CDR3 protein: CASSIGAMETQYF
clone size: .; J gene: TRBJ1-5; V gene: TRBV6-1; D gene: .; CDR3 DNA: TGTGCCAGCATCCGGGGGCGACAGAAATTTAGCAATCAGCCCCAGCATTTT; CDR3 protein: CASIRGRQKFSNQPQHF
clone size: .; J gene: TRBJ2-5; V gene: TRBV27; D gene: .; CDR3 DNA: TGTGCCAGCAGTTTTCTGACAGACCAAGAGACCCAGTACTTC; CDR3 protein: CASSFLTDQETQYF
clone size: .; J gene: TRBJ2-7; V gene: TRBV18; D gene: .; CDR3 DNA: TGTGCCAGCTCACCACCTAACGTGGGGGGAGAGCAGTACTTC; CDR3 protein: CASSPPNVGGEQYF
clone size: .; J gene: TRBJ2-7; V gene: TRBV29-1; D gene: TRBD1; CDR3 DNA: TGCAGCACAGCTAGTCCGGACAGGGTAAACGAGCAGTACTTC; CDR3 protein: CSTASPDRVNEQYF
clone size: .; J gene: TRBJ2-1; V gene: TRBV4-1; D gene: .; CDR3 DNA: TGCACCAGCAGTTTCGGGAATGAGCAGTTCTTC; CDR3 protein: CTSSFGNEQFF
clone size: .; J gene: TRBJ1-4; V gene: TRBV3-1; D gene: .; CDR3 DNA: TGTGCCAGCAGCCAAGAGGCAGGCATCACGGAACTGTTTTTT; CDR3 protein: CASSQEAGITELFF
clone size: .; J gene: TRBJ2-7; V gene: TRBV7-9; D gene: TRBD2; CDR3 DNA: TGTGCCAGCAGCGACGGACTAGCGGTCGACGAGCAGTACTTC; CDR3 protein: CASSDGLAVDEQYF
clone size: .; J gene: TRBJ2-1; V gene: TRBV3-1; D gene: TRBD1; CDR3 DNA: TGTGCCAGCAGCCCCGGCGGGGACAGGTCTCAAAATGAGCAGTTCTTC; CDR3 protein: CASSPGGDRSQNEQFF
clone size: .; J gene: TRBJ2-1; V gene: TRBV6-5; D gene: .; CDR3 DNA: TGTGCCAGCAGTTACGGGCGGTCCTCCTACAATGAGCAGTTCTTC; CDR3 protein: CASSYGRSSYNEQFF
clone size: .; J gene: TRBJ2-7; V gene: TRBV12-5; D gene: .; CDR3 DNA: TGTGCTAGCCTTCTGGCAAACGAGTGCGAGCAGTACTTC; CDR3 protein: CASLLANECEQYF
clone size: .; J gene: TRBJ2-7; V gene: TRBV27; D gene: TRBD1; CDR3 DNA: TGTGCCAGCAGTTTACAGGGGGCGCGAGAGCAGTACTTC; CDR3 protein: CASSLQGAREQYF
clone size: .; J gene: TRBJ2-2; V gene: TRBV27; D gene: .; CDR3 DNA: TGTGCCAGCAGTTTGTCCCTGAACACCGGGGAGCTGTTTTTT; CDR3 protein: CASSLSLNTGELFF
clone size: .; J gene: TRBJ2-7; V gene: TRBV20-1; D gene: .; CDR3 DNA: TGCAGTGCTAGAAGGGACTCGAACGAGCAGTACTTC; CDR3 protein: CSARRDSNEQYF
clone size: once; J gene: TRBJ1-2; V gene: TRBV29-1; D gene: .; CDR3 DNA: TGCAGCATTGAAGAGGGGGGCCTCCACTTC; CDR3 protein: CSIEEGGLHF
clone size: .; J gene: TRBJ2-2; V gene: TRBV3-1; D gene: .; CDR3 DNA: TGTGCCAGCAGCGGTATGGGGAGCGGGGAGCTGTTTTTT; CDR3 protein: CASSGMGSGELFF
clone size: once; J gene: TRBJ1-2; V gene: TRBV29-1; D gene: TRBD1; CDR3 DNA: TGCAGCGTTGCCCGACCTTTGACAGGGGTGATTGGCTACACCTTC; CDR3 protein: CSVARPLTGVIGYTF
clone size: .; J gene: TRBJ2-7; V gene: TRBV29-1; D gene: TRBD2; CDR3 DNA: TGCAGCGTTGAATTAGCGGGAGGGAGAACGCACGAGCAGTACTTC; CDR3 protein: CSVELAGGRTHEQYF
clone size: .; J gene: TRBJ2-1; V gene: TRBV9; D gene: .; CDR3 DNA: TGTGCCAGCAGCGTAGGGGTTAACAATGAGCAGTTCTTC; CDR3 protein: CASSVGVNNEQFF
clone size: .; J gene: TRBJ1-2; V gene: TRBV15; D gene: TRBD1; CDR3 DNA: TGTGCCACCAGCTCACGGACAGGCTTTTATGGCTACACCTTC; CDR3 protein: CATSSRTGFYGYTF
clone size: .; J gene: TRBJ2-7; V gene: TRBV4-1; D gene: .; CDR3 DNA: TGCGCCAGCAGCCAAGCCGGGGGTGACGAGCAGTACTTC; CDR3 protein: CASSQAGGDEQYF
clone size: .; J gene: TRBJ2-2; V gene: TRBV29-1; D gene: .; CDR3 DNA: TGCAGCGTTCGAGGGAACACCGGGGAGCTGTTTTTT; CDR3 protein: CSVRGNTGELFF
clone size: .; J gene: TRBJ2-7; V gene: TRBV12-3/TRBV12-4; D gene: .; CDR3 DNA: TGTGCCAGCAGCCCCGGGACCAGCCGGAACGAGCAGTACTTC; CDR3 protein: CASSPGTSRNEQYF
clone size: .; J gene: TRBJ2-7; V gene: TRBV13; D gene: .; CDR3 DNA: TGTGCCAGCAGCCGACGTATTGACAGGCGTGTCTACGAGCAGTACTTC; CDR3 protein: CASSRRIDRRVYEQYF
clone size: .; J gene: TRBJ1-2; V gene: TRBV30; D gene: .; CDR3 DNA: TGTGCCTGGAGCGGGATCCAGAGCTACTATGGCTACACCTTC; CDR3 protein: CAWSGIQSYYGYTF
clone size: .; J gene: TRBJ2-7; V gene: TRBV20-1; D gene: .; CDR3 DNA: TGCAGTGCTAGAGATGAAAATAGCTACGAGCAGTACTTC; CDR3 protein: CSARDENSYEQYF
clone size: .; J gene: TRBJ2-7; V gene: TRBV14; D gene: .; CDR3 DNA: TGTGCCAGCAGCCGCGCTCAGGGTCCCTACGAGCAGTACTTC; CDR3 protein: CASSRAQGPYEQYF
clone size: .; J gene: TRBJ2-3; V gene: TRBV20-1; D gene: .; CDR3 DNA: TGCAGTGCTAGAGAACTCGGGACTGGCACAGATACGCAGTATTTT; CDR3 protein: CSARELGTGTDTQYF
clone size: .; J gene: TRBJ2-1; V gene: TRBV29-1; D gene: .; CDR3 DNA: TGCAGCGTTGAACCGGGCCTGGGGGAAGACAATGAGCAGTTCTTC; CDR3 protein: CSVEPGLGEDNEQFF
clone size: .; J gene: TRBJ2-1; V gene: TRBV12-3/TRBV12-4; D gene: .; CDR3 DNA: TGTGCCAGCAGTCGGAGGTGGGATGAGCAGTTCTTC; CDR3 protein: CASSRRWDEQFF
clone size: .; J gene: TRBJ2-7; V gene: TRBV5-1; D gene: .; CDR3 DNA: TGCGCCAGCAGCTTGGGGGCTAGCTCAATCTACGAGCAGTACTTC; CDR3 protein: CASSLGASSIYEQYF
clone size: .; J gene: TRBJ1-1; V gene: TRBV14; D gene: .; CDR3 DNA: TGTGCCAGCAGCCACCTTAAGAACACTGAAGCTTTCTTT; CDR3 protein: CASSHLKNTEAFF
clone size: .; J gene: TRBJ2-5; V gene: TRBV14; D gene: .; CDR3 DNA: TGTGCCAGCAGCCAATTTGTGGGAGAATGGGAGACCCAGTACTTC; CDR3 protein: CASSQFVGEWETQYF
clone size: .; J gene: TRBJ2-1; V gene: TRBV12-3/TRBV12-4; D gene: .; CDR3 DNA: TGTGCCAGCACCCACCTGGACTACAATGAGCAGTTCTTC; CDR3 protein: CASTHLDYNEQFF
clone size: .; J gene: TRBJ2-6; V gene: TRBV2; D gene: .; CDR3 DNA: TGTGCCAGCAGTGAAAGGCGCTCTGGGGCCAACGTCCTGACTTTC; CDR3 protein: CASSERRSGANVLTF
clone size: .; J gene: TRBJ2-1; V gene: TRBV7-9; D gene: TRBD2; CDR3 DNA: TGTGCCAGCAGCTCCCCCTTTGGGGAGGGGTCGGGTGAGCAGTTCTTC; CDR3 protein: CASSSPFGEGSGEQFF
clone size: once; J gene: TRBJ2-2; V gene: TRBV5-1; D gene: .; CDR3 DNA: TGCGCCAGCAGTTACGGGGGCACCGGGGAGCTGTTTTTT; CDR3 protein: CASSYGGTGELFF
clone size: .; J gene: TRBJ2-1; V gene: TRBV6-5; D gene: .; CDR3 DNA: TGTGCCAGCAGTTACTCCTACAATGAGCAGTTCTTC; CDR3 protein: CASSYSYNEQFF
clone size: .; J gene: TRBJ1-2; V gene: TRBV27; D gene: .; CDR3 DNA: TGTGCCAGCAGTTTAGGGTCGGCGTCCTATGGCTACACCTTC; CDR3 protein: CASSLGSASYGYTF
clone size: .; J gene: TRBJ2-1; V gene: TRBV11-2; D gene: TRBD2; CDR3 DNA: TGTGCCAGCAGCGATAGAGGACTAGCGGGAGGGAATGAGCAGTTCTTC; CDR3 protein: CASSDRGLAGGNEQFF
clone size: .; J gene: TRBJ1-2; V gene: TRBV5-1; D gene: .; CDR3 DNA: TGCGCCAGCAGCTTTTGGGGGAAGGGCTACACCTTC; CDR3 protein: CASSFWGKGYTF
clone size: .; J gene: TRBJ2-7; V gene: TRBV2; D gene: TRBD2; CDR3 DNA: TGTGCCAGCAGTGAAGCCGGGACTAGCGGGGTTTACGAGCAGTACTTC; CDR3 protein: CASSEAGTSGVYEQYF
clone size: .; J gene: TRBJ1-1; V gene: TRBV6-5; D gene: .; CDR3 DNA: TGTGCCAGCAGTTACCGGCAGAACACTGAAGCTTTCTTT; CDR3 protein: CASSYRQNTEAFF
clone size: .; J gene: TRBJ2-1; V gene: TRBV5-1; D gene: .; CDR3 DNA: TGCGCCAGCATGATGGGACTCTCCTACAATGAGCAGTTCTTC; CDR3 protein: CASMMGLSYNEQFF
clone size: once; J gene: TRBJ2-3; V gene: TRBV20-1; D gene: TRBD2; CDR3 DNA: TGCAGTGCTCCTCTCGGGAGGGGTCTAGCAGATACGCAGTATTTT; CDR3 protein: CSAPLGRGLADTQYF
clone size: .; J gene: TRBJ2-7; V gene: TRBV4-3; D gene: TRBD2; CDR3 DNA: TGCGCCAGCAGCCAGGGACTAGCGGGAGGCGAGCAGTACTTC; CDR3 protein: CASSQGLAGGEQYF
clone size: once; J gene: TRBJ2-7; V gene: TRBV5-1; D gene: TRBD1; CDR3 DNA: TGCGCCAGCAGCTTGGGTCCACGGACAGGGGGCAACGAGCAGTACTTC; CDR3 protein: CASSLGPRTGGNEQYF
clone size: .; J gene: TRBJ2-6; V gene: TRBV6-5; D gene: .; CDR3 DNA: TGTGCCAGCAGTTATCTCGGGACGGGACTTACTCTCGAGGCCAACGTCCTGACTTTC; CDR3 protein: CASSYLGTGLTLEANVLTF
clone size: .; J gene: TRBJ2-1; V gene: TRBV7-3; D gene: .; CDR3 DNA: TGTGCCAGCAGCCCAGGGGCGGGAGAAGGCAATGAGCAGTTCTTC; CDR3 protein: CASSPGAGEGNEQFF
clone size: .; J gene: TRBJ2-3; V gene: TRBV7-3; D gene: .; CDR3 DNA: TGTGCCAGCAGCTTCGGGTCTCAGTGGGGAGATACGCAGTATTTT; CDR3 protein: CASSFGSQWGDTQYF
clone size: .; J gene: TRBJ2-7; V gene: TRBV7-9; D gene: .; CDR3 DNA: TGTGCCAGCAGCTCCCCAAGCGTAGCGTTGAGCTCCTACGAGCAGTACTTC; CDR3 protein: CASSSPSVALSSYEQYF
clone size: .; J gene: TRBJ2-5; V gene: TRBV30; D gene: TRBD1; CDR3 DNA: TGTGCCTGGAGTCCCCGGGACAGGGGGCACCAAGAGACCCAGTACTTC; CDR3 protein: CAWSPRDRGHQETQYF
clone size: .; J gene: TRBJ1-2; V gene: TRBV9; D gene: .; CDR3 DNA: TGTGCCAGCAGCGTAGGCGGGCAGAACTATGGCTACACCTTC; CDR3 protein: CASSVGGQNYGYTF